This TCR beta chain was captured by sequencing in a study of T-cell memory formation after mild COVID-19. General study points: Memory from before infection featured some responding clones, which suggests cross-reactive memory joined. Contracting CD4+ clones were located mainly in CM and EM, and CD8+ clones in EMRA.

On this clonotype: What it binds is not known.

Employing constant-segment primers, 5'RACE generated TCR alpha and TCR beta cDNA libraries bearing sample barcodes and UMIs. TCRdb re-called the 5' RACE reads through MiXCR, storing one row per CDR3 protein. The repertoire includes 150,000 to 200,000 distinct CDR3 sequences, roughly 20% of them detected once, and 3.9% sits in the top ten. This clonotype was obtained from a man younger than 35 who had mild COVID-19 (a few samples of this study predate the infection). Cell type and time point are not known. Specimen: PBMCs or a T cell subset sorted from them (not recorded which).

CDR3 sequence: CASRMGLGTDTQYF. Written as DNA, the CDR3 is TGCGCCAGCCGCATGGGACTAGGCACAGATACGCAGTATTTT. V is TRBV4-3 and J is TRBJ2-3; 8 positions match TRBD2. This CDR3 is 14 amino acids long. V shed 8 bases, J shed 1 base, and the junction held 5 bases outside the gene matches. Germline V lookup: CDR1 LGHNA, CDR2 YSLEER.